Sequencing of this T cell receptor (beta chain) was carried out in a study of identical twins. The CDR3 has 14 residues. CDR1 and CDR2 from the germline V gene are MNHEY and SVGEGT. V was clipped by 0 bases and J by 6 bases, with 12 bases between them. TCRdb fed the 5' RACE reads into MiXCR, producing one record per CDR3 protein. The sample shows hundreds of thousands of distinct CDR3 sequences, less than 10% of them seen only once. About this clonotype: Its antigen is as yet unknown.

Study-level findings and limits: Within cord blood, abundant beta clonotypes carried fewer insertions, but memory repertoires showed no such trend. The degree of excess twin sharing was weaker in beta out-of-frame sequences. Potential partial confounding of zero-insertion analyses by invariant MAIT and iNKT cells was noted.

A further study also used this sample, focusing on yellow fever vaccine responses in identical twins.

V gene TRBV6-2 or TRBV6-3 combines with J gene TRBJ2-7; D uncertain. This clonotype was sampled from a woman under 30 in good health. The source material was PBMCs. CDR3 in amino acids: CASSYSIVRVEQYF. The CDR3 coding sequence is TGTGCCAGCAGTTACTCGATAGTACGGGTCGAGCAGTACTTC.